What follows describes a single T cell receptor beta chain. The sample holds one count of this clone. Which antigen it targets is not known. Base qualities were left out, and no much larger clone turns up one base away. The immunoSEQ Assay, a bias-controlled multiplex PCR, was used to amplify TCRbeta CDR3 regions from genomic DNA. In the source study's methods: The number of nucleated cells in each sample was estimated by amplification of reference gene primers within the assay. Sequence reads were collapsed and filtered to measure the absolute abundance of every unique TCRbeta CDR3 rearrangement. For each sample, productive Simpson clonality was calculated by taking the square root of Simpson's diversity index across productive rearrangements. TCRdb's version of the immuneACCESS table is confined to in-frame rearrangements and falls short of the full clone set. An unresolved V gene accounts for under half of the shortfall where checked; the remainder is of unknown origin. V and J calls and clone size are copied from that table; D and trimming were computed from the DNA. Present in this sample are about 130,000 clones, about 80% of which were seen just once. The ten largest clones take up roughly 3% of the sample.

The data belong to a study of blood T cell repertoires in COVID-19 (dated by TCRdb to 2020 to 2022). In the study overall: The collaborator samples originated in the United States, Italy and Spain and spanned the acute and convalescent phases of COVID-19. A freely available public database, intended as a resource for researchers studying the immune response to SARS-CoV-2, is where the repertoires were released. A de-identified subject ID, COVID-19 status, age in years and sex were almost always included in the sample metadata. Where available, HLA class I and class II types were taken from metadata supplied by the sample provider and were not determined by assay-based typing. The samples were drawn from two sources: the first 160 participants of the ongoing ImmuneRACE study, and 1,254 subjects contributed by 6 global collaborators. The prospective study material was composed of cDNA or gDNA derived from T cells, B-cell-depleted T cells, or PBMCs. Deeply sampled blood TCRbeta repertoires from subjects exposed to, actively infected with, or recovered from COVID-19 were included in the dataset.

Paper-wide results and their limitations: How much clinical and demographic metadata was included differed by source and by participant, and the metadata was provided uncurated.

The collaborating institutions used their own protocols to collect whole blood in K2EDTA tubes. For TCRbeta analysis, collaborators shipped samples in one of three forms: frozen whole blood, isolated PBMCs, or DNA extracted from either of those sample types. This receptor was taken from an elderly woman with acute or convalescent COVID-19. The sequencing input was peripheral blood.

CDR3 region: CAISVRANTEAFF. The nucleotides are TGTGCCATCAGTGTGAGGGCGAACACTGAAGCTTTCTTT. Rearrangement joined TRBV10-3 to TRBJ1-1, with the D gene uncertain. Reading from cysteine to phenylalanine, the CDR3 counts 13 amino acids. The sequence is cut down to CDR3 DNA, 39 bases in frame from base 1. V loses 4 bases, J loses 1 base, and the germline ends lie 7 bases apart. Via the germline V gene, CDR1 is ENHRY and CDR2 SYGVKD.